The rows below give T cell receptor beta chains drawn from one sample of a study of T cell repertoires in cytomegalovirus infection. TCRdb called the reads again in MiXCR, with one record for every CDR3 protein. The sample lists more than 650,000 distinct CDR3 sequences; 35% to 45% were seen once. The sample taken for sequencing was PBMCs. Receptors were obtained from a human donor in good health (CMV status not recorded). Some clones in this sample may be carry-over from other donors' samples. The CDR3 runs from the conserved cysteine through the conserved F or W. Each record gives: clone size, J gene, V gene, D gene, CDR3 protein, CDR3 DNA. The D gene is left open where the match is weak. Expanded clones get a size class; other rows say once, few or many, or leave the size out.

few TRBJ2-2 TRBV7-9 TRBD2 CASSLGSGLARTGELFF TGTGCCAGCAGCTTAGGGTCGGGACTAGCGAGGACCGGGGAGCTGTTTTTT
few TRBJ2-1 TRBV19 . CASSTTRGRNNEQFF TGTGCCAGTAGTACTACCAGGGGCCGTAACAATGAGCAGTTCTTC
once TRBJ1-1 TRBV28 . CASSFPSTWRTEAFF TGTGCCAGCAGTTTCCCCTCAACATGGAGGACTGAAGCTTTCTTT
. TRBJ2-7 TRBV5-1 TRBD1 CASSARQGASYEQYF TGCGCCAGCAGCGCCCGACAGGGGGCAAGCTACGAGCAGTACTTC
. TRBJ1-5 TRBV7-2 . CASSLMAGGNQPQHF TGTGCCAGCAGCTTAATGGCGGGCGGCAATCAGCCCCAGCATTTT
. TRBJ1-2 TRBV28 . CASRSIASPLHYGYTF TGTGCCAGCAGATCGATCGCTAGTCCCCTTCACTATGGCTACACCTTC
. TRBJ1-3 TRBV18 . CASSSPGRGRNTIYF TGTGCCAGCTCAAGTCCGGGACGGGGGAGAAACACCATATATTTT
. TRBJ2-1 TRBV5-4 TRBD1 CASSWGQGAYNEQFF TGTGCCAGCAGCTGGGGACAGGGGGCGTACAATGAGCAGTTCTTC
. TRBJ2-5 TRBV18 . CASSPFPPNGPQETQYF TGTGCCAGCTCACCTTTCCCCCCGAACGGACCACAAGAGACCCAGTACTTC
. TRBJ2-1 TRBV28 . CASIRRGQSYNEQFF TGTGCCAGCATACGACGGGGTCAGAGTTACAATGAGCAGTTCTTC
. TRBJ2-4 TRBV6-5 . CASAEDSYEYF TGTGCCAGCGCCGAGGACAGTTACGAATACTTC
many TRBJ1-5 TRBV28 . CASSSDSVNQPQHF TGTGCCAGCAGTTCCGACAGCGTCAATCAGCCCCAGCATTTT
few TRBJ2-3 TRBV5-6 . CASSQTGGPSTDTQYF TGTGCCAGCAGCCAAACGGGCGGGCCCAGCACAGATACGCAGTATTTT
. TRBJ1-2 TRBV28 . CASSQGTGIGGYTF TGTGCCAGCAGTCAGGGAACAGGGATCGGTGGCTACACCTTC
. TRBJ2-7 TRBV20-1 . CSAVRGLRDEQYF TGCAGTGCTGTGAGGGGATTGCGCGACGAGCAGTACTTC
few TRBJ1-6 TRBV19 TRBD1 CASSAKTGWGDSPLHF TGTGCCAGTAGTGCGAAGACAGGGTGGGGAGATTCACCCCTCCACTTT
. TRBJ1-1 TRBV28 TRBD1 CASRMDRANTEAFF TGTGCCAGCAGAATGGACAGGGCTAACACTGAAGCTTTCTTT
. TRBJ1-1 TRBV12-3/TRBV12-4 . CASSLVGGNTGAFF TGTGCCAGCAGTTTGGTAGGGGGTAACACTGGAGCTTTCTTT
once TRBJ2-6 TRBV30 . CAWRRSSGANVLTF TGTGCCTGGAGGAGGAGCTCTGGGGCCAACGTCCTGACTTTC
once TRBJ2-3 TRBV11-2 . CASSIGRWGSDTQYF TGTGCCAGCAGCATCGGTAGATGGGGATCAGATACGCAGTATTTT
. TRBJ1-5 TRBV4-1 . CASSQTGLDQPQHF TGCGCCAGCAGCCAAACAGGGTTGGATCAGCCCCAGCATTTT
many TRBJ2-7 TRBV28 TRBD1 CASSFGTAYEQYF TGTGCCAGCAGCTTCGGGACAGCCTACGAGCAGTACTTC
. TRBJ2-1 TRBV7-6 TRBD2 CASSFWASGGFVNEQFF TGTGCCAGCAGCTTCTGGGCTAGCGGGGGGTTTGTCAATGAGCAGTTCTTC
many TRBJ2-5 TRBV7-2 . CASSGRGSQSQETQYF TGTGCCAGCAGCGGAAGAGGCAGCCAGAGCCAAGAGACCCAGTACTTC
. TRBJ1-2 TRBV5-5 TRBD1 CASSLVPGQGSHGYTF TGTGCCAGCAGCTTAGTTCCAGGACAGGGGAGCCATGGCTACACCTTC